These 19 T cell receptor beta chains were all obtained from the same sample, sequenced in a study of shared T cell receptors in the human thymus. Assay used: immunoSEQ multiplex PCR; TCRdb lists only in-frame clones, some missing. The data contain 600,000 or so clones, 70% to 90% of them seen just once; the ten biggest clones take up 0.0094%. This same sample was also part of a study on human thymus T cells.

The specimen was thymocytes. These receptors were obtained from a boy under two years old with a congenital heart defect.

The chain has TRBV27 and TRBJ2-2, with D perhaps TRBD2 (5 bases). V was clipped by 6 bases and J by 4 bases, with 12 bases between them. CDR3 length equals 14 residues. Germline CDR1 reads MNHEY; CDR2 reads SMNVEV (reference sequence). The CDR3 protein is CASRLIRGTGELFF. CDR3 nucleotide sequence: TGTGCCAGCAGATTGATCCGGGGCACCGGGGAGCTGTTTTTT.

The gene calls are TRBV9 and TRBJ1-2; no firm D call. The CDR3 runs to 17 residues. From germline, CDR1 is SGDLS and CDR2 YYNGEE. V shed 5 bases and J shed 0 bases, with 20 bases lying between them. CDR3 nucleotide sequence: TGTGCCAGCAGAGCAGACCCGGAGATATGGCCTAACTATGGCTACACCTTC. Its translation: CASRADPEIWPNYGYTF.

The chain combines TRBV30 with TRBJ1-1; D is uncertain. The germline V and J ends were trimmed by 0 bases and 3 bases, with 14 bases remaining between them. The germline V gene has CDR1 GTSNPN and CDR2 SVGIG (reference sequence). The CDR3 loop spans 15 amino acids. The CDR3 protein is CAWSVGPPEDTEAFF. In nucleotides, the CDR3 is TGTGCCTGGAGTGTTGGTCCTCCGGAGGACACTGAAGCTTTCTTT.

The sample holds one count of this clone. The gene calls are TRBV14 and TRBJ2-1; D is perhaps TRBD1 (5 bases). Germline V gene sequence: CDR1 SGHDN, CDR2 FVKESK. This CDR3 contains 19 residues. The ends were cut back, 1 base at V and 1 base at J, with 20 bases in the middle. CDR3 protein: CASSQAQGKGFTSYNEQFF. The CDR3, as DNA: TGTGCCAGCAGCCAAGCTCAGGGAAAAGGCTTTACTTCCTACAATGAGCAGTTCTTC.

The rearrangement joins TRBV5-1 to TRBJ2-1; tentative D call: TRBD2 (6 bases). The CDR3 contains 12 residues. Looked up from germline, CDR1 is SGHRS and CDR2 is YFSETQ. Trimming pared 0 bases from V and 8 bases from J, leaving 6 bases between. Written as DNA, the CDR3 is TGCGCCAGCAGCTTGGGGGGGGATGAGCAGTTCTTC. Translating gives CASSLGGDEQFF.

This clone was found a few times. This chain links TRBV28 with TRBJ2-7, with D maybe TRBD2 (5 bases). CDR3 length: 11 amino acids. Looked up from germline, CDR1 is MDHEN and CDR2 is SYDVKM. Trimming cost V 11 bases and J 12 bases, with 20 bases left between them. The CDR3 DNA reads TGTGCCTCCCCCCTGACTGGGCGGGCGTACTTC. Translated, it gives CASPLTGRAYF.

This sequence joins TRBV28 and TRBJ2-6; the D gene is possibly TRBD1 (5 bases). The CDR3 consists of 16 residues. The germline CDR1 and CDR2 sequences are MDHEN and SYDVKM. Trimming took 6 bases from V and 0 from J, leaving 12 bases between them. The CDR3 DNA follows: TGTGCCAGCAGCCGTGCGGACAACTCTGGGGCCAACGTCCTGACTTTC. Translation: CASSRADNSGANVLTF.

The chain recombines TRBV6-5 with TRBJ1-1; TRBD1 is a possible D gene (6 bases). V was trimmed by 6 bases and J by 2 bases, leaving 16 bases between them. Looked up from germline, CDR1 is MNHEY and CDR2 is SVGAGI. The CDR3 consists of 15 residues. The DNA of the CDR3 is TGTGCCAGCAGGAGCTATCAGGGGAAAAACACTGAAGCTTTCTTT. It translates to CASRSYQGKNTEAFF.

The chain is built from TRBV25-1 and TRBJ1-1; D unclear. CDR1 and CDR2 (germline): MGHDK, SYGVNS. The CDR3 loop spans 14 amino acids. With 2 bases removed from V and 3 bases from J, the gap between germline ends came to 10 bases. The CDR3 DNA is TGTGCCAGCAGTGAACCGGGAAAGGACACTGAAGCTTTCTTT. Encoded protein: CASSEPGKDTEAFF.

This CDR3 is CASSLSGQPSSYNSPLHF. The CDR3 nucleotides read TGTGCCAGCAGTTTATCGGGACAGCCGAGCTCCTATAATTCACCCCTCCACTTT. The chain links TRBV27 to TRBJ1-6; TRBD1 agrees at 7 bases. Trimming took 0 bases from V and 0 from J; bases not matched to a gene: 5. Germline V gene sequence: CDR1 MNHEY, CDR2 SMNVEV (reference sequence). This CDR3 is built from 18 residues.

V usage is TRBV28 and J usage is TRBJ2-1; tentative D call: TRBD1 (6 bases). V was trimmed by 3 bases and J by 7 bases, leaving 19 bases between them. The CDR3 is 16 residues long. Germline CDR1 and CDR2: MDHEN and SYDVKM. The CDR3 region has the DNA TGTGCCAGCAGTTTCTTGCGACCCAGGGGATGGAATGAGCAGTTCTTC. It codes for CASSFLRPRGWNEQFF.

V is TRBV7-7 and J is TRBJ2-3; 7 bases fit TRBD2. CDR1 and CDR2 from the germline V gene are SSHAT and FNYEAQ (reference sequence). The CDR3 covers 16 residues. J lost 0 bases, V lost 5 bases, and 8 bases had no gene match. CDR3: CASSPQAGLSTDTQYF. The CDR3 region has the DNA TGTGCCAGCAGCCCCCAAGCGGGACTTAGCACAGATACGCAGTATTTT. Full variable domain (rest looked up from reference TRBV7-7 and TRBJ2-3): GAGVSQSPRYKVTKRGQDVTLRCDPISSHATLYWYQQALGQGPEFLTYFNYEAQPDKSGLPSDRFSAERPEGSISTLTIQRTEQRDSAMYRCASSPQAGLSTDTQYFGPGTRLTVL.

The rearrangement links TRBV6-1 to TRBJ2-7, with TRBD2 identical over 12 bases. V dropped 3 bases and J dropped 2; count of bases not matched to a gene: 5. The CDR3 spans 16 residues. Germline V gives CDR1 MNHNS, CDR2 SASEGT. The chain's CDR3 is CASSETSSGRAYEQYF. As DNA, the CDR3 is TGTGCCAGCAGTGAGACTTCTAGCGGGAGGGCCTACGAGCAGTACTTC.

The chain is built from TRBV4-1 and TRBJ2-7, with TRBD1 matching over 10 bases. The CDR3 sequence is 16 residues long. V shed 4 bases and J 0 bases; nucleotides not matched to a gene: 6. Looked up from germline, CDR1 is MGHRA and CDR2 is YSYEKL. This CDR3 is CASSLATGGSSYEQYF. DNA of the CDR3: TGCGCCAGCAGCCTCGCGACAGGGGGCAGCTCCTACGAGCAGTACTTC.

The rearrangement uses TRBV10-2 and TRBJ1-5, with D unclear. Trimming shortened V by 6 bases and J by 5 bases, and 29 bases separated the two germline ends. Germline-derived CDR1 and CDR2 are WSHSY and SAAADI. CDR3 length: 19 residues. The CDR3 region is CASSDIPTGLPFFDQPQHF. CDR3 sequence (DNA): TGCGCCAGCAGCGACATACCTACCGGACTTCCCTTCTTTGATCAGCCCCAGCATTTT.

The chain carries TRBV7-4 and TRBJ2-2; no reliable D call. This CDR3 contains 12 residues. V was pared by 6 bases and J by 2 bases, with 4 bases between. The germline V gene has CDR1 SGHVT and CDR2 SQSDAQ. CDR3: CASRQNTGELFF. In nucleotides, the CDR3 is TGTGCCAGCAGACAAAACACCGGGGAGCTGTTTTTT.

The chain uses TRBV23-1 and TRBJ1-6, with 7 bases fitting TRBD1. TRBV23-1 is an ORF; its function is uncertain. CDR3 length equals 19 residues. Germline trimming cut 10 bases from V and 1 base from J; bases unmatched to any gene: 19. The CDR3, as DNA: TGCGCCACCTCCATCCCCCCTAACAGGGGTTGGTCCTATAATTCACCCCTCCACTTT. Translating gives CATSIPPNRGWSYNSPLHF.

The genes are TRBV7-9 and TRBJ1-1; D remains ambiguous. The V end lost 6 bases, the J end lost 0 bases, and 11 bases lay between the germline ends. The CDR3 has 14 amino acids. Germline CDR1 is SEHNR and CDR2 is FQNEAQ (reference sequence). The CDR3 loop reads CASSSRHMNTEAFF. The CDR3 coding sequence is TGTGCCAGCAGTTCTCGACACATGAACACTGAAGCTTTCTTT.

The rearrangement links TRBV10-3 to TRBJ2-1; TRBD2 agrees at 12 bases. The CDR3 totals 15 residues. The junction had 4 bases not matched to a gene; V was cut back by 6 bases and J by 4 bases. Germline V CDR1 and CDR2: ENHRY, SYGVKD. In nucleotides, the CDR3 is TGTGCCATCAGCCCACTAGCGGGGGGATACAATGAGCAGTTCTTC. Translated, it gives CAISPLAGGYNEQFF.